One and the same sample provided the 12 T cell receptor beta chains below, sequenced in a study of control samples from healthy donors and cancer patients. Only in-frame clones appear in the TCRdb table, and some are missing; sequencing was by immunoSEQ multiplex PCR. The sample carries more than 95,000 clones, about 93% recorded once. Specimen: blood. Receptors originate from a man aged 25-45 years in good health.

This clone was observed once. This chain connects TRBV11-3 to TRBJ2-2; 7 nucleotides align to TRBD1. Germline lookup yields CDR1 SGHNT and CDR2 YENEEA. The ends lost 6 bases at V and 5 bases at J; junction bases unmatched: 6. The CDR3 runs 14 residues. The CDR3 loop reads CASSLGGRTGELFF. The CDR3 nucleotides are TGTGCCAGCAGTCTAGGGGGCAGAACCGGGGAGCTGTTTTTT.

The rearrangement links TRBV7-2 to TRBJ1-6, with D hard to call. V shed 4 bases and J shed 10 bases, with 14 bases lying between them. Germline values: CDR1 SGHTA, CDR2 FQGNSA. The CDR3 sequence is 14 residues long. The CDR3 region is CASSSRGNLSPLHF. The CDR3, as DNA: TGTGCCAGCAGCTCCCGGGGTAATTTATCACCCCTCCACTTT.

This chain joins TRBV2 and TRBJ1-5; D gene unclear. Germline loops: CDR1 SNHLY, CDR2 FYNNEI. The CDR3 is made up of 15 amino acids. Trimming shortened V by 2 bases and J by 1 base, and 9 bases separated the two germline ends. The CDR3 loop reads CASSEQRASNQPQHF. The CDR3 bases are TGTGCCAGCAGTGAACAACGGGCCAGCAATCAGCCCCAGCATTTT.

This clone was detected only once. The V gene is TRBV5-5, the J gene TRBJ1-4; 7 nucleotides match TRBD1. This CDR3 comprises 15 residues. J lost 3 bases, V lost 4 bases, and 6 bases had no gene match. In germline, CDR1 is SGHKS, CDR2 YYEKEE (reference sequence). The CDR3 region is CASSTGQNSNEKLFF. The CDR3 coding sequence is TGTGCCAGCAGCACGGGACAGAACTCTAATGAAAAACTGTTTTTT.

This sequence joins TRBV27 and TRBJ1-1, with D perhaps matching TRBD1 (5 bases). V lost 5 bases and J lost 3, with 13 bases in between. Germline V lookup: CDR1 MNHEY, CDR2 SMNVEV (reference sequence). There are 14 residues in the CDR3. Here the CDR3 DNA reads TGTGCCAGCAGTCGGGGCGGGTATCACACTGAAGCTTTCTTT. It codes for CASSRGGYHTEAFF.

This sequence joins TRBV7-8 and TRBJ2-3; 9 bases map to TRBD2. CDR3 length: 18 residues. Germline CDR1 is SGHVS and CDR2 is FQNEAQ. The V and J ends lost 2 bases and 2 bases, in that order; junction bases with no gene match: 11. The CDR3 loop reads CASSLPASGAENTDTQYF. DNA of the CDR3: TGTGCCAGCAGCTTACCGGCTAGCGGGGCCGAGAACACAGATACGCAGTATTTT.

This clone was observed once. The chain recombines TRBV30 with TRBJ2-3; D tentatively reads TRBD1 or TRBD2 (5 bases each). The ends were cut back, 5 bases at V and 0 bases at J, with 15 bases in the middle. CDR3 length equals 15 residues. Germline CDR1 GTSNPN, CDR2 SVGIG (reference sequence). The CDR3 loop is CAWASGARSTDTQYF. Written as DNA, the CDR3 is TGTGCCTGGGCCTCCGGGGCTAGAAGCACAGATACGCAGTATTTT.

The CDR3 coding sequence is TGTGCCAGCAGTGAATCCAGGGCTCTTGGCTACACCTTC. Its protein is CASSESRALGYTF. The chain recombines TRBV25-1 with TRBJ1-2; the D gene is possibly TRBD1 (5 bases). Trimming took 1 base from V and 7 from J, leaving 10 bases between them. There are 13 residues in the CDR3. Looked up from germline, CDR1 is MGHDK and CDR2 is SYGVNS.

This chain uses TRBV6-5 with TRBJ2-5; D not certain. Trimming left V 6 bases short and J 5 bases short, with 16 bases between. CDR3 length: 14 residues. The germline V gene encodes CDR1 MNHEY and CDR2 SVGAGI. CDR3 in amino acids: CASRDRSGFETQYF. The CDR3 DNA reads as TGTGCCAGCAGGGACCGTTCGGGTTTCGAGACCCAGTACTTC.

J is TRBJ1-1 and V is TRBV5-1; D not resolved. Germline V gives CDR1 SGHRS, CDR2 YFSETQ. V was cut by 0 bases and J by 1 base, with 7 bases left in between. This CDR3 has 14 residues. This chain's CDR3 is CASSLAVGNTEAFF. CDR3 nucleotide sequence: TGCGCCAGCAGCTTGGCCGTGGGGAACACTGAAGCTTTCTTT.

The CDR3 coding sequence is TGTGCCAGCTACAACCTAGCGGGGGGACAAGAGACCCAGTACTTC. Protein sequence: CASYNLAGGQETQYF. The chain carries TRBV2 and TRBJ2-5, with 11 bases lining up with TRBD2. There are 15 residues in the CDR3. CDR1 and CDR2 (germline): SNHLY, FYNNEI. J lost 2 bases, V lost 8 bases, and 7 bases had no gene match.

The V and J genes are TRBV28 and TRBJ1-4; 10 bases align to TRBD1. The CDR3 has 17 amino acids. Germline V gives CDR1 MDHEN, CDR2 SYDVKM. V gave up 3 bases and J gave up 4 bases; unmatched junction bases: 8. CDR3 DNA: TGTGCCAGCAGTTTCAATCGACAGGGGGCCTATAATGAAAAACTGTTTTTT. Its translation is CASSFNRQGAYNEKLFF.